These T cell receptor beta chains were read from a single sample in a study of T cell changes during pregnancy in multiple sclerosis. The method was immunoSEQ multiplex PCR; TCRdb's version includes in-frame clones alone and lacks a portion of them. Counted here are about 59,000 clones, around 94% occurring once; the ten biggest clones make up around 2.5%. The sequencing used CD8+ T cells from peripheral blood mononuclear cells, collected after pregnancy. The receptors here all came from a female donor with multiple sclerosis, enrolled in a pregnancy study. Each CDR3 is given with its conserved first and last residue. The D gene is left open where the match is weak. The size of a clone is reported for some rows only, either as once, few or many, or as a class for expanded clones.

TRBV6-1,medium-sized,TRBD2,TRBJ2-1,15,TGTGCCAGCAGTGAATTAGCGGGCTCCTACAATGAGCAGTTCTTC,CASSELAGSYNEQFF
TRBV30,-,-,TRBJ2-1,11,TGTGCCTGGGGCCCGGGGTGGCCCCAGTTCTTC,CAWGPGWPQFF
TRBV6-5,-,-,TRBJ2-2,15,TGTGCCAGCAGTTACTCTGCGGGGTCTGACGGGGAGCTGTTTTTT,CASSYSAGSDGELFF
TRBV30,-,-,TRBJ2-2,18,TGTGCCTGGAGTGTACCCCCCTCCACAGGTATGAACACCGGGGAGCTGTTTTTT,CAWSVPPSTGMNTGELFF
TRBV7-2,-,-,TRBJ1-3,15,TGTGCCAGCAGCTTAGCCGGGATTCCTGGAAACACCATATATTTT,CASSLAGIPGNTIYF
TRBV5-1,-,TRBD2,TRBJ2-3,22,TGCGCCAGCAGCTTGTTAGGGCCTGTACGGACTAGCGGGAGGGCCAACACAGATACGCAGTATTTT,CASSLLGPVRTSGRANTDTQYF
TRBV10-3,-,-,TRBJ2-7,15,TGTGCCATCACCGAGGGGGGAGGGAGCTCCTACGAGCAGTACTTC,CAITEGGGSSYEQYF
TRBV2,-,-,TRBJ2-3,14,TGTGCCAGCACCCGAAGGGGAAAGACAGATACGCAGTATTTT,CASTRRGKTDTQYF
TRBV2,-,-,TRBJ2-7,13,TGTGCCGATTCGTGGGGCGCGACCTACGAGCAGTACTTC,CADSWGATYEQYF
TRBV7-8,-,-,TRBJ2-7,14,TGTGCCAGCAGCCTATTGGGCCTTTCCTACGAGCAGTACTTC,CASSLLGLSYEQYF
TRBV2,-,TRBD2,TRBJ2-7,12,TGTGCCAGCAGTGCGGGGGGGAGCGAGCAGTACTTC,CASSAGGSEQYF
TRBV28,few,-,TRBJ1-3,13,TGTGCCAGCAGTTTACCGGGAGAAAACACCATATATTTT,CASSLPGENTIYF
TRBV2,-,-,TRBJ2-3,13,TGTGCCAGCATGGTACTACCCACAGATACGCAGTATTTT,CASMVLPTDTQYF
TRBV7-6,-,TRBD1,TRBJ2-7,16,TGTGCCAGCAGCTTAGCGTCGGGACAGACCACCTACGAGCAGTACTTC,CASSLASGQTTYEQYF
TRBV15,-,-,TRBJ2-1,17,TGTGCCACCAGGCCCTGGGAAGCGGAACTCTCCTACAATGAGCAGTTCTTC,CATRPWEAELSYNEQFF
TRBV19,-,TRBD1,TRBJ1-3,13,TGTGCCACCCGGACAGGGACTGGAAACACCATATATTTT,CATRTGTGNTIYF
TRBV28,-,TRBD2,TRBJ2-1,16,TGTGCCAGCAGTTTAGGAGCGGGAGGAAAAAGCAATGAGCAGTTCTTC,CASSLGAGGKSNEQFF
TRBV5-6,once,-,TRBJ1-4,17,TGTGCCAGCAGCCGACCGACGAAAGGAACTAGAAATGAAAAACTGTTTTTT,CASSRPTKGTRNEKLFF
TRBV5-8,-,-,TRBJ2-1,11,TGTGCCCCGAATCAGGGCCTGGAGCAGTTCTTC,CAPNQGLEQFF
TRBV30,once,-,TRBJ1-2,15,TGTGCCTGGAGTCTCACAGGAATCGGTAACTATGGCTACACCTTC,CAWSLTGIGNYGYTF
TRBV6-6,-,-,TRBJ1-2,15,TGTGCCAGCACCTTCGCTGGGCACTCTAACTATGGCTACACCTTC,CASTFAGHSNYGYTF
TRBV2,-,TRBD1,TRBJ1-2,15,TGTGCCAGCAGTGACGGGGGGCGACAGGGGTATGGCTACACCTTC,CASSDGGRQGYGYTF
TRBV29-1,-,TRBD2,TRBJ2-1,16,TGCAGCGTTGAACTTACGCTAGCGGGAGGGTACGGGGAGCAGTTCTTC,CSVELTLAGGYGEQFF
TRBV5-1,once,TRBD1,TRBJ2-1,13,TGCGCCAGCAGCGCCACTACAGGGGTGGAGCAGTTCTTC,CASSATTGVEQFF
TRBV13,-,-,TRBJ2-7,14,TGTGCCAGCAGCTTAGGCGTGCGGGACTACGAGCAGTACTTC,CASSLGVRDYEQYF
TRBV27,-,TRBD1,TRBJ2-2,14,TGTGCCAGCAGTTCCCAGGGGGCAACCGGGGAGCTGTTTTTT,CASSSQGATGELFF
TRBV13,-,-,TRBJ2-7,14,TGTGCCAGCAGCTCAAGACAGCTCTCCTACGAGCAGTACTTC,CASSSRQLSYEQYF
TRBV5-1,-,-,TRBJ2-5,14,TGCGCCAGCAGCTTGGTGCTGGAGCAAGAGACCCAGTACTTC,CASSLVLEQETQYF
TRBV27,-,TRBD2,TRBJ2-1,14,TGTGCCAGCCGTTTAGCGGGGAGGAACAATGAGCAGTTCTTC,CASRLAGRNNEQFF
TRBV7-7,-,-,TRBJ2-1,15,TGTGCCAGCAGCTTAGGAAAGAGCTCCTACAATGAGCAGTTCTTC,CASSLGKSSYNEQFF
TRBV5-5,-,TRBD1,TRBJ1-2,15,TGTGCCAGCAGCTTGCGACAGGGGGATTTCTATGGCTACACCTTC,CASSLRQGDFYGYTF
TRBV2,-,TRBD1,TRBJ1-2,12,TGTGCCAGTCAGGGGGCTCGGCATGGCTACACCTTC,CASQGARHGYTF
TRBV28,-,TRBD2,TRBJ2-5,14,TGTGCCAGCAGTTTCCCAGCGGGGCAAGAGACCCAGTACTTC,CASSFPAGQETQYF
TRBV9,-,-,TRBJ1-5,15,TGTGCCAGCAGCGTAGCGGGGGGGCCCAATCAGCCCCAGCATTTT,CASSVAGGPNQPQHF
TRBV30,-,-,TRBJ2-7,10,TGTGCCTGGGCCCACGGGGAGCAGTACTTC,CAWAHGEQYF
TRBV11-2,once,-,TRBJ2-7,17,TGTGCCAGCAGCCCAATACCCGACAGATCCTTGGGGTACGAGCAGTACTTC,CASSPIPDRSLGYEQYF
TRBV5-6,-,-,TRBJ2-5,13,TGTGCCAGCAGCTTGGTTCAGGGGGAGACCCAGTACTTC,CASSLVQGETQYF